Sequencing of this TCR beta chain was carried out in a study of immune evolution from preneoplasia to lung adenocarcinoma. Resections took place in Japan or China from the mid-2010s to the late 2010s. CDR1 is LNHNV and CDR2 is YYDKDF in the germline V gene (reference sequence). The CDR3 totals 18 residues. J gave up 4 bases and V 2 bases, and 11 bases lay outside the gene matches. TCRdb keeps only in-frame clones here, not all; method: immunoSEQ multiplex PCR. The profile shows approximately 5,700 clones, roughly 77% of them singletons. The chain is built from TRBV15 and TRBJ1-4, with 9 positions matching TRBD1. The sequencing sample was made of FFPE lung adenocarcinoma in situ tissue. The origin of this receptor is a person aged 55-79 years with lung adenocarcinoma. The CDR3 DNA follows: TGTGCCACCAGCAGAACCGGGACAGGGAGGGTCCTTAATGAAAAACTGTTTTTT. It specifies CATSRTGTGRVLNEKLFF.